Described below is a single T cell receptor (beta chain) sequence and its context. Its matching antigen is unknown. The data were produced by immunoSEQ multiplex PCR, yet TCRdb's version contains in-frame clones alone and is incomplete. The data hold roughly 2,000,000 clones, with 93% observed a single time. The CDR3 sequence is 13 residues long. V was clipped by 7 bases and J by 4 bases, with 17 bases between them. Germline V gene lookup returns CDR1 SQVTM and CDR2 ANQGSEA. Naive-designated CD8 cells lacked CD45RO, were positively enriched for CCR7, and omitted terminally differentiated effector memory CD45RA+ cells. The entry originates in a study of shared clonotypes between healthy human individuals. Study findings and constraints: An effect of sequencing depth on clonotype sharing among donors was expected.

The sequenced material came from naive CD8+ T cells from PBMCs. The sequence derives from a man aged 18 to 35 in good health. Some clones in this sample may be carry-over from other donors' samples. The chain links TRBV29-1 to TRBJ2-7; D possibly corresponds to TRBD2 (6 bases). This chain's CDR3 is CSAVTGESYEQYF. The CDR3 nucleotides read TGCAGCGCCGTAACGGGAGAATCTTACGAGCAGTACTTC.